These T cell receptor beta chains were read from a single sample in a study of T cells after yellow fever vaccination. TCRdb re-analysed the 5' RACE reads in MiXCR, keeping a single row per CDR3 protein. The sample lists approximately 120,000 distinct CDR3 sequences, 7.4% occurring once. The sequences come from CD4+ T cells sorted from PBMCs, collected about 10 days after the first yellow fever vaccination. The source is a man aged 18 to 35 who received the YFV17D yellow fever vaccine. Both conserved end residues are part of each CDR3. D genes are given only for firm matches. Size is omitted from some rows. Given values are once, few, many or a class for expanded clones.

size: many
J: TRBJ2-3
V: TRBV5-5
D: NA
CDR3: CASRSRNRLLPDTQYF
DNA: TGTGCCAGCAGGAGCCGTAACAGGCTCTTACCAGATACGCAGTATTTT

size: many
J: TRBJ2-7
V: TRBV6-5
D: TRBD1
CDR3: CASSYSGGNYEQYF
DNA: TGTGCCAGCAGTTACTCAGGGGGCAATTACGAGCAGTACTTC

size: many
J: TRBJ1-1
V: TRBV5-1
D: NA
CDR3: CASSSIDTNTEAFF
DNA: TGCGCCAGCAGCTCCATTGACACGAACACTGAAGCTTTCTTT

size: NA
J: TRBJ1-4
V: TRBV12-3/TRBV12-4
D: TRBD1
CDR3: CASSLAQGSEKLFF
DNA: TGTGCCAGCAGTTTGGCACAGGGGAGCGAAAAACTGTTTTTT

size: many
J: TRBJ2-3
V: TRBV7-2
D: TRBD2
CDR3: CASRNSGGTDTQYF
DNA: TGTGCCAGCAGAAATAGCGGGGGGACAGATACGCAGTATTTT

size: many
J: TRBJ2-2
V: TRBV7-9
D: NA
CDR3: CASSFRMNTGELFF
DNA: TGTGCCAGCAGCTTCCGAATGAACACCGGGGAGCTGTTTTTT

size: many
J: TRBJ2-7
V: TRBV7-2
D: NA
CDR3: CASSLDGAGSYEQYF
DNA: TGTGCCAGCAGCTTAGATGGGGCAGGGTCCTACGAGCAGTACTTC

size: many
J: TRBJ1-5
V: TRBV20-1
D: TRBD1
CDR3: CSAGTGTYSNQPQHF
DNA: TGCAGTGCGGGGACAGGGACTTATAGCAATCAGCCCCAGCATTTT

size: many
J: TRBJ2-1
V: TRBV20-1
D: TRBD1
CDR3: CSATGTGRSNEQFF
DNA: TGCAGTGCTACCGGGACAGGCCGTTCCAATGAGCAGTTCTTC

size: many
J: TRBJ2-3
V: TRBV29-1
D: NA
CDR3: CSVESLLGTDTQYF
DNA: TGCAGCGTTGAATCGCTGCTCGGCACAGATACGCAGTATTTT

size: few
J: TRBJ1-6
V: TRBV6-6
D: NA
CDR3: CASRQGDNSPLHF
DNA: TGTGCCAGCAGGCAGGGAGATAATTCACCCCTCCACTTT

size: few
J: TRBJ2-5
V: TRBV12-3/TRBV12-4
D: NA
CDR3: CASRPGTAGAYQETQYF
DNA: TGTGCCAGCAGGCCTGGGACAGCGGGGGCGTACCAAGAGACCCAGTACTTC

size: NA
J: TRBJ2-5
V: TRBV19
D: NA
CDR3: CASSIPPDEDGETQYF
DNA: TGTGCCAGTAGTATACCCCCGGATGAGGATGGGGAGACCCAGTACTTC

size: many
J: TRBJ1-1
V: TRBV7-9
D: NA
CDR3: CASSWDGNTEAFF
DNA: TGTGCCAGCAGCTGGGACGGGAACACTGAAGCTTTCTTT

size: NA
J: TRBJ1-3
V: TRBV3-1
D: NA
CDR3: CATCAYRDGGNTIYF
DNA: TGTGCCACCTGTGCATACAGGGACGGCGGAAACACCATATATTTT

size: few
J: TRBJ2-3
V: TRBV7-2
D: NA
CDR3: CASRFRAASTDTQYF
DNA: TGTGCCAGCAGGTTTAGAGCGGCTAGCACAGATACGCAGTATTTT

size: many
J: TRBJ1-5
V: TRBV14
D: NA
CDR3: CASSQEIGQPQHF
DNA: TGTGCCAGCAGCCAAGAAATAGGTCAGCCCCAGCATTTT

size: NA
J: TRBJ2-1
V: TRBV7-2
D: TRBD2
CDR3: CASSLAPAGAYNEQFF
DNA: TGTGCCAGCAGCTTAGCTCCAGCGGGGGCCTACAATGAGCAGTTCTTC

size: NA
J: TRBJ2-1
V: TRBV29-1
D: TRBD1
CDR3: CSAPSSTGGHNEQFF
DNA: TGCAGCGCACCCAGCTCGACAGGGGGCCACAATGAGCAGTTCTTC

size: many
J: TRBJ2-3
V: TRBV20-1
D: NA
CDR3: CSAVAGTQYF
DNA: TGCAGTGCCGTAGCAGGCACGCAGTATTTT

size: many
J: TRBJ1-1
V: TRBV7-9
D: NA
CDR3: CASSLMGGLNTEAFF
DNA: TGTGCCAGCAGCCTTATGGGGGGGCTGAACACTGAAGCTTTCTTT

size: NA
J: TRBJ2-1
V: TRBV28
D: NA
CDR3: CASGRYNEQFF
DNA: TGTGCCAGTGGCCGGTACAATGAGCAGTTCTTC

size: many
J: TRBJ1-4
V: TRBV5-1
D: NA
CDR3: CASGRDGPNEKLFF
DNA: TGCGCCAGCGGGAGGGACGGACCTAATGAAAAACTGTTTTTT

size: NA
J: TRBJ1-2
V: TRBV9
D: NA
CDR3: CASSVVPTSDGYTF
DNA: TGTGCCAGCAGCGTAGTTCCTACGTCGGATGGCTACACCTTC

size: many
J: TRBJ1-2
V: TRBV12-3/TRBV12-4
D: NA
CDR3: CASSLHYGYTF
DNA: TGTGCCAGCAGTTTACACTATGGCTACACCTTC

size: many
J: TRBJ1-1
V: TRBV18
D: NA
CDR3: CASSKETALNTEAFF
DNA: TGTGCCAGCTCAAAAGAGACAGCTTTGAACACTGAAGCTTTCTTT

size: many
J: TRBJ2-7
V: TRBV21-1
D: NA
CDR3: CASSKAQTAYEQYF
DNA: TGTGCCAGCAGCAAAGCCCAGACAGCCTACGAGCAGTACTTC

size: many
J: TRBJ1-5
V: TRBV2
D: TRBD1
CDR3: CASSDGTGFSQPQHF
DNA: TGTGCCAGCAGTGACGGGACAGGGTTCAGTCAGCCCCAGCATTTT

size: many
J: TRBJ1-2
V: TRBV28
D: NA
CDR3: CASTAYGYTF
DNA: TGTGCCAGCACCGCCTATGGCTACACCTTC

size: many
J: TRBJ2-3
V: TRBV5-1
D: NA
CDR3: CASSLALAGLTDTQYF
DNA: TGCGCCAGCAGCTTGGCCTTGGCAGGTCTCACAGATACGCAGTATTTT

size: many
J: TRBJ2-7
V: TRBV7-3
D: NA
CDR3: CASSLGGYSYEQYF
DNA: TGTGCCAGCAGCTTGGGTGGATACTCCTACGAGCAGTACTTC

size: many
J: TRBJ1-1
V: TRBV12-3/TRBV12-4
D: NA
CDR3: CASSLSEVNTEAFF
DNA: TGTGCCAGCAGTTTATCGGAAGTGAACACTGAAGCTTTCTTT

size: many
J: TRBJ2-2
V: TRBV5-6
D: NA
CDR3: CASTQNTGELFF
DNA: TGTGCCAGCACCCAAAACACCGGGGAGCTGTTTTTT

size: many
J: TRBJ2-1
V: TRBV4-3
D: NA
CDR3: CASSQDSQGRGEQFF
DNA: TGCGCCAGCAGCCAAGATAGCCAGGGACGTGGGGAGCAGTTCTTC

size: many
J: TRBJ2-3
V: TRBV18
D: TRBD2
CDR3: CASSGLAGTDTQYF
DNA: TGTGCCAGCTCGGGACTAGCGGGTACAGATACGCAGTATTTT

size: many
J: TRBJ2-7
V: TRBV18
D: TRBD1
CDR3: CASVRGQGENEQYF
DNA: TGTGCCAGCGTCCGCGGCCAGGGGGAAAACGAGCAGTACTTC

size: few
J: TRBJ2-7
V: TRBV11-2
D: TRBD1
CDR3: CASSLERTGVSYEQYF
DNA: TGTGCCAGCAGCTTAGAGAGGACAGGGGTCTCCTACGAGCAGTACTTC

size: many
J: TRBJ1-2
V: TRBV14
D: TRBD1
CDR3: CASSQDLGQYSYGYTF
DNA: TGTGCCAGCAGCCAAGATCTGGGACAGTACTCCTATGGCTACACCTTC

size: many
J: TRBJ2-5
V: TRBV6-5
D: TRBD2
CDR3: CASSFPRGSLAGAETQYF
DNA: TGTGCCAGCAGTTTTCCCAGGGGTTCCCTAGCGGGGGCGGAGACCCAGTACTTC

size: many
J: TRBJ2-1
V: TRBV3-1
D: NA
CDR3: CASSHRLYNEQFF
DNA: TGTGCCAGCAGCCATAGGTTGTACAATGAGCAGTTCTTC

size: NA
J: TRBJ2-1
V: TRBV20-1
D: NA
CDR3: CSAAGQGYNEHFF
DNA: TGCAGTGCGGCGGGCCAGGGGTATAATGAGCACTTCTTC

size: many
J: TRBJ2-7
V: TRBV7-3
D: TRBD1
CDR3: CASSLSGQGYEQYF
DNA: TGTGCCAGCAGCTTATCCGGACAGGGATACGAGCAGTACTTC

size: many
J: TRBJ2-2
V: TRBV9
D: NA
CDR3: CASSVEAGSTGELFF
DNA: TGTGCCAGCAGCGTAGAGGCAGGGAGCACCGGGGAGCTGTTTTTT

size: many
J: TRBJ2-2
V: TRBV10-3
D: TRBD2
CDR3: CAIRPGTSDTGELFF
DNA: TGTGCCATCAGACCCGGGACTAGCGACACCGGGGAGCTGTTTTTT

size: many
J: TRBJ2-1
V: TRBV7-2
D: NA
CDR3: CASSSRARVHEQFF
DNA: TGTGCCAGCAGCTCCAGGGCCAGGGTACATGAGCAGTTCTTC

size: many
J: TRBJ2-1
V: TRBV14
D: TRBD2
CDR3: CASQGPGGRNEQFF
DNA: TGTGCCAGCCAAGGCCCCGGCGGGAGGAATGAGCAGTTCTTC

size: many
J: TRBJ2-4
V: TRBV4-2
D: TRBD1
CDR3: CASSQVGTVAKNIQYF
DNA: TGTGCCAGCAGCCAAGTAGGGACAGTAGCCAAAAACATTCAGTACTTC

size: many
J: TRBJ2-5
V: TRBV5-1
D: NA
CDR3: CASSLGPLARSQETQYF
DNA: TGCGCCAGCAGCTTGGGACCCCTCGCGAGATCCCAAGAGACCCAGTACTTC

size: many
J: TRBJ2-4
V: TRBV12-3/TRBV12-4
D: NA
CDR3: CASSPYSGARLYF
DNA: TGTGCCAGCAGCCCTTATAGTGGGGCCCGACTGTACTTC

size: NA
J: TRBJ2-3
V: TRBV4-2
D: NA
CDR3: CASSPGLLWGTDTQYF
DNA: TGTGCCAGCAGCCCCGGGCTCCTGTGGGGCACAGATACGCAGTATTTT